The present T cell receptor (beta chain) was sequenced within a study of CD8+CD57+ T cells in acquired aplastic anemia. Study-wide background: The sorted CD4+ and CD8+ cells yielded an average approximately 3 ug of DNA.

Broader study findings: The same twenty-nine CD8+ CDR3 sequences occurred in patients and in controls.

Using genomic DNA as the template, TCR beta VDJ and CDR3 profiling was carried out. TCRdb re-called the reads through MiXCR, storing one row per CDR3 protein. The repertoire includes a few hundred thousand distinct CDR3 sequences, about half of them detected once, and nearly 20% sits in the top ten. For sequencing, patients were chosen who had shown expansion of CD8+CD57+ cells by flow cytometry. With no exception, the patients had severe acquired aplastic anemia. Patients had undergone no therapy by the time their blood was sampled. This clonotype was picked up many times. Its matching antigen is unknown. V lost 1 base to trimming and J lost 2 bases, with 6 bases between them. Per germline, CDR1 SGHAT and CDR2 FQNNGV. There are 15 residues in the CDR3.

The rearrangement links TRBV11-2 to TRBJ2-6; D unresolved. The sequencing input was sorted CD4+, CD8+, or CD8+CD57+ T cells (not recorded which) from PBMCs. The clonotype comes from a human donor with aplastic anemia. The CDR3 sequence: CASSLVWAGANVLTF. CDR3 DNA sequence: TGTGCCAGCAGCTTAGTCTGGGCTGGGGCCAACGTCCTGACTTTC.